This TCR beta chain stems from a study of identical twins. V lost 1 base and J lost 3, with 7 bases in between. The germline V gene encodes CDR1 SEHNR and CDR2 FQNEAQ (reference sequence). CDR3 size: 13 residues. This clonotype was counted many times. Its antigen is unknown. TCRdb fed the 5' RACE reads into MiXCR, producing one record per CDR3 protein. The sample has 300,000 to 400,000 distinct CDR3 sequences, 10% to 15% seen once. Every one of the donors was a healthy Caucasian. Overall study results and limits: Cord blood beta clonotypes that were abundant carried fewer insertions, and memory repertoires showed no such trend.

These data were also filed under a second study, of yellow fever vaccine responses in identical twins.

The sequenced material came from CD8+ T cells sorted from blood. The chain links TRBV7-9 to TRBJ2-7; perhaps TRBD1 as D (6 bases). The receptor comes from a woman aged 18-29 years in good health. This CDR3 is CASSLVGGYEQYV. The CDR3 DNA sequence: TGTGCCAGCAGCTTAGTAGGGGGCTACGAGCAGTACGTC.